This entry is about one T cell receptor (beta chain). These data belong to a study of blood T cell repertoires in COVID-19. Study as a whole: COVID-19 samples collected from the United States, Italy and Spain covered acute and convalescent phases. T cells, B-cell-depleted T cells, or PBMCs provided the cDNA or gDNA that served as material.

This CDR3 comprises 12 residues. V was pared by 6 bases and J by 6 bases, with 3 bases of the junction left unmatched. Germline-derived CDR1 and CDR2 are SQVTM and ANQGSEA. As processed by the authors: Amplifying reference gene primers gave estimates of nucleated cell counts. Profiled with immunoSEQ multiplex PCR; TCRdb holds only in-frame clones, not every one. The V and J calls and clone size were taken over from that table, and D and trimming were inferred from the DNA. The table has 90,000 to 110,000 clones, approximately 76% seen once; the top ten hold approximately 20%. The receptor was isolated from a woman aged 65 to 85 with acute or convalescent COVID-19. The chain carries TRBV29-1 and TRBJ2-7, with 12 bases aligning to TRBD1. The sequenced sample was peripheral blood. The CDR3, as DNA: TGCAGCGTCCTGGGACAGGGGGCCGAGCAGTACTTC. This codes for CSVLGQGAEQYF.